These 23 T cell receptor beta chains were all obtained from the same sample, sequenced in a study of human T cells and chemical hapten exposure. TCRdb recomputed calls from the RACE reads with MiXCR, one row per CDR3 protein. Of 150,000 to 200,000 distinct CDR3 sequences detected, 14% appear once; the ten largest clones hold 1.7%. Time point in this sample: patch test 1, 2 weeks after DPC sensitization. Treatment denoted: therapeutic diphenylcyclopropenone sensitization with weekly scalp DPC. This material consisted of whole blood, taken in connection with sensitization to the hapten diphenylcyclopropenone (DPC). All receptors come from a woman under 40 with alopecia areata. Some clones in this sample may be carry-over from other donors' samples.

V gene TRBV29-1 combines with J gene TRBJ2-7, with 7 bases lining up with TRBD2. Germline V gene sequence: CDR1 SQVTM, CDR2 ANQGSEA. V trimming: 4 bases; J trimming: 7 bases; junction bases outside the gene matches: 10. The CDR3 totals 13 residues. This CDR3 is CSVVGREGREQYF. The CDR3 DNA reads as TGCAGCGTTGTAGGCAGGGAGGGGAGAGAGCAGTACTTC.

This clonotype was detected many times. The chain carries TRBV6-2 or TRBV6-3 and TRBJ2-5, with D unclear. CDR1 is MNHEY and CDR2 is SVGEGT in the germline V gene. The CDR3 runs 11 residues. Deletions cut 6 bases from V and 7 bases from J, with 9 bases between. The CDR3 loop is CASSSRGTQYF. CDR3 DNA: TGTGCCAGCAGCTCCAGAGGGACCCAGTACTTC.

The chain is built from TRBV6-5 and TRBJ1-1; D is unresolved. V lost 6 bases and J lost 3, with 14 bases in between. The length of the CDR3 is 14 residues. The germline CDR1 and CDR2 sequences are MNHEY and SVGAGI. The CDR3: CASSAGPKYTEAFF. CDR3 DNA sequence: TGTGCCAGCAGCGCCGGGCCCAAGTACACTGAAGCTTTCTTT.

The gene calls are TRBV20-1 and TRBJ1-6; 7 bases match TRBD1. The CDR3 has 14 residues. CDR1 is DFQATT, CDR2 SNEGSKA, per germline (reference sequence). Trimming removed 1 base from V and 7 bases from J; junction bases left unmatched: 4. The CDR3 DNA sequence: TGCAGTGCTAGAGCAGGGGGGGGGAATTCACCCCTCCACTTT. It codes for CSARAGGGNSPLHF.

Only a few counts were recorded for this clonotype. The chain combines TRBV12-3 or TRBV12-4 with TRBJ1-3; no firm D call. With 5 bases removed from V and 0 bases from J, the gap between germline ends came to 8 bases. This CDR3 comprises 14 residues. The chain's CDR3 is CASSVTVSGNTIYF. CDR3 sequence (DNA): TGTGCCAGCAGTGTGACGGTCTCTGGAAACACCATATATTTT.

The V and J genes are TRBV27 and TRBJ2-2; the D call may be TRBD1 or TRBD2 (6 bases each). V shed 10 bases and J shed 5 bases, with 17 bases lying between them. Germline lookup yields CDR1 MNHEY and CDR2 SMNVEV (reference sequence). CDR3 length equals 14 residues. The CDR3 loop is CATNRGPGTGELFF. The DNA of the CDR3 is TGTGCCACCAACCGGGGGCCAGGGACCGGGGAGCTGTTTTTT.

The chain has TRBV9 and TRBJ1-4, with 7 bases matching TRBD1. CDR1 SGDLS and CDR2 YYNGEE come from the germline V gene. The CDR3 length is 16 residues. Trimming took 0 bases from V and 6 from J; bases not matched to a gene: 8. The CDR3: CASSVATKGTDEKLFF. In DNA, the CDR3 is TGTGCCAGCAGCGTAGCTACTAAGGGGACAGATGAAAAACTGTTTTTT.

The sample holds a few counts of this clonotype. The chain has TRBV4-2 and TRBJ1-5, with 10 bases aligning to TRBD1. Germline V gives CDR1 LGHNA, CDR2 YNFKEQ. The trim removed 0 bases at V and 5 bases at J, leaving 4 bases unmatched. CDR3 length equals 16 residues. Here the CDR3 DNA reads TGTGCCAGCAGCCAAGATTTGGGACAGGGGCATCAGCCCCAGCATTTT. It translates to CASSQDLGQGHQPQHF.

This clonotype has just a few counts. V usage is TRBV5-1 and J usage is TRBJ1-6, with D perhaps TRBD1 (5 bases). This CDR3 is 13 amino acids long. Germline CDR1 and CDR2: SGHRS and YFSETQ. V was cut by 5 bases and J by 9 bases, with 12 bases left in between. The CDR3 loop is CASREGESSPLHF. In DNA form, the CDR3 reads TGCGCCAGCAGAGAAGGGGAAAGTTCACCCCTCCACTTT.

J is TRBJ2-7 and V is TRBV7-6, with 7 bases lining up with TRBD2. Per the germline V gene, CDR1 is SGHVS and CDR2 is FNYEAQ. Germline trimming cut 3 bases from V and 3 bases from J; bases unmatched to any gene: 5. This CDR3 contains 14 residues. The CDR3 sequence is CASSFRREGYEQYF. The CDR3 DNA reads as TGTGCCAGCAGCTTTCGCAGGGAGGGCTACGAGCAGTACTTC.

V is TRBV19 and J is TRBJ2-1; TRBD2 might be the D (7 bases). This CDR3 is built from 20 residues. The germline gives CDR1 LNHDA, CDR2 SQIVND (reference sequence). Deletions cut 4 bases from V and 0 bases from J, with 25 bases between. The chain's CDR3 is CASSTVGAGAGRVSYNEQFF. The CDR3 DNA reads TGTGCCAGTAGTACAGTGGGTGCGGGGGCCGGACGCGTCTCCTACAATGAGCAGTTCTTC.

This clonotype was seen ten or more times. J is TRBJ1-1 and V is TRBV12-3 or TRBV12-4; TRBD1 aligns across 9 bases. The CDR3 is 15 amino acids. V dropped 7 bases and J dropped 5; count of bases not matched to a gene: 11. CDR3 sequence (DNA): TGTGCCAGCACCCTGAGTTACAGGGGGCCGACTGAAGCTTTCTTT. This translates into CASTLSYRGPTEAFF.

This clonotype has ten or more counts. The chain combines TRBV12-3 or TRBV12-4 with TRBJ1-3; 9 nucleotides match TRBD1. The CDR3 extends over 13 amino acids. V lost 6 bases, J lost 7 bases, and 4 bases stayed unmatched. The CDR3 sequence is CASRIGQGNTIYF. The DNA of the CDR3 is TGTGCCAGCAGAATCGGACAGGGGAACACCATATATTTT.

The CDR3 region has the DNA TGTGCCAGCAGTTACTCGAAGGCCTATGGCTACACCTTC. It codes for CASSYSKAYGYTF. This chain links TRBV6-2 or TRBV6-3 with TRBJ1-2; D ambiguous. CDR1 and CDR2 (germline): MNHEY, SVGEGT. V lost 0 bases and J lost 4, with 6 bases in between. CDR3 length: 13 residues.

V and J are TRBV5-1 and TRBJ1-1; D is unclear. CDR1 is SGHRS and CDR2 is YFSETQ in the germline V gene. The CDR3 runs 14 residues. The V and J ends lost 2 bases and 5 bases respectively, with 13 bases between them. CDR3 sequence reads: CASSFDHQRTEAFF. In DNA form, the CDR3 reads TGCGCCAGCAGCTTTGACCACCAAAGGACTGAAGCTTTCTTT.

The rearrangement uses TRBV20-1 and TRBJ2-1, with TRBD2 matching 12 bases. The CDR3 is 17 residues long. V lost 6 bases to trimming and J lost 3 bases; unmatched junction nucleotides: 12. The V gene's germline CDR1 is DFQATT and CDR2 SNEGSKA (reference sequence). The CDR3 DNA is TGCAGTGCGCCTACCCTAGCGGGGGGGCAAGGCTACAATGAGCAGTTCTTC. Encoded protein: CSAPTLAGGQGYNEQFF.

This clonotype has just one count. J is TRBJ2-7 and V is TRBV4-2; either TRBD1 or TRBD2 may fit D (5 bases each). V lost 8 bases to trimming and J lost 0 bases, with 14 bases between them. The CDR3 spans 14 residues. Germline CDR1 LGHNA, CDR2 YNFKEQ. The CDR3 coding sequence is TGTGCCAGCGGGAAAGAGGGGCTCTCCTACGAGCAGTACTTC. Translated, it gives CASGKEGLSYEQYF.

The chain has TRBV11-3 and TRBJ2-7; D gene uncertain. This CDR3 contains 14 residues. The V gene lost 1 base and the J gene lost 0 bases, with 7 bases spanning the gap. The germline gives CDR1 SGHNT, CDR2 YENEEA. Written as DNA, the CDR3 is TGTGCCAGCAGCTTAGGCCGCCGCTCCTACGAGCAGTACTTC. Encoded protein: CASSLGRRSYEQYF.

This clonotype has ten or more counts. V gene TRBV7-3 combines with J gene TRBJ2-1, with unresolved D. The V gene's germline CDR1 is SGHTA and CDR2 FQGTGA. V was cut by 5 bases and J by 0 bases, with 11 bases left in between. The CDR3 runs to 15 residues. The CDR3, as DNA: TGTGCCAGCAGCGCCTCCCGAAGCTCCTACAATGAGCAGTTCTTC. It is translated as CASSASRSSYNEQFF.

The chain uses TRBV7-2 and TRBJ2-5; TRBD1 agrees at 7 bases. The V and J ends lost 7 bases and 2 bases, in that order; junction bases with no gene match: 7. The CDR3 contains 14 residues. The V gene's germline CDR1 is SGHTA and CDR2 FQGNSA. The CDR3 loop reads CASNDPGQQETQYF. The CDR3 coding sequence is TGTGCCAGCAACGACCCGGGACAGCAAGAGACCCAGTACTTC.

This clonotype was observed a few times. The V gene is TRBV7-9, the J gene TRBJ2-5; TRBD1 or TRBD2 may be the D gene (6 bases each). This CDR3 is built from 12 residues. Germline V CDR1 and CDR2: SEHNR, FQNEAQ (reference sequence). V was pared by 4 bases and J by 9 bases, with 12 bases between. Written as DNA, the CDR3 is TGTGCCAGCAGCTCGGGGGACATATCCCAGTACTTC. Protein: CASSSGDISQYF.

The chain uses TRBV5-1 and TRBJ2-5; D may be TRBD1 (6 bases). In germline, CDR1 is SGHRS, CDR2 YFSETQ. The V end lost 1 base, the J end lost 2 bases, and 9 bases lay between the germline ends. CDR3 length: 14 amino acids. The CDR3: CASSLPTGQETQYF. The CDR3 region has the DNA TGCGCCAGCAGCTTGCCCACAGGGCAAGAGACCCAGTACTTC. Using reference TRBV5-1 and TRBJ2-5 for the parts outside the CDR3, the full variable domain is KAGVTQTPRYLIKTRGQQVTLSCSPISGHRSVSWYQQTPGQGLQFLFEYFSETQRNKGNFPGRFSGRQFSNSRSEMNVSTLELGDSALYLCASSLPTGQETQYFGPGTRLLVL.

This sequence joins TRBV29-1 and TRBJ2-3; tentatively, D is TRBD2 (5 bases). CDR3 length equals 13 residues. V was trimmed by 8 bases and J by 6 bases, leaving 18 bases between them. The germline V gene has CDR1 SQVTM and CDR2 ANQGSEA. For the CDR3, the DNA is TGCAGCTCCTCGGGATCGAAAAGGGATACGCAGTATTTT. Its translation: CSSSGSKRDTQYF.